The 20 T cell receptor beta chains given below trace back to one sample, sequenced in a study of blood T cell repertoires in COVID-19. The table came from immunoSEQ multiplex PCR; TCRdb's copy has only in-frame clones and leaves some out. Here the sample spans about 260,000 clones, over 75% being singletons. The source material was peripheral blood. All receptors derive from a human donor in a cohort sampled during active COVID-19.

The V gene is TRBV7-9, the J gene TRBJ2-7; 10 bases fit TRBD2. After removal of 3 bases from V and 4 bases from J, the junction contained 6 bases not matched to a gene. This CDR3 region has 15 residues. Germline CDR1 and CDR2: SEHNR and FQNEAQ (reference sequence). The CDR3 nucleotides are TGTGCCAGCAGCTTCCTAGCGGGAGAGAGGTACGAGCAGTACTTC. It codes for CASSFLAGERYEQYF.

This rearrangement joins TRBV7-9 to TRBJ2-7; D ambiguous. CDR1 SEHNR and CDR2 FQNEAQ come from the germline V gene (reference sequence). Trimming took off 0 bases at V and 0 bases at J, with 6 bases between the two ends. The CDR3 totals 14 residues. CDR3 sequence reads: CASSLARISYEQYF. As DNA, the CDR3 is TGTGCCAGCAGCTTAGCGCGCATCTCCTACGAGCAGTACTTC.

The CDR3 here is CATYRGQGAKEQYF. In nucleotides, the CDR3 is TGTGCCACCTATCGGGGGCAGGGGGCGAAGGAGCAGTACTTC. The rearrangement uses TRBV15 and TRBJ2-7; TRBD1 matches at 8 bases. Germline lookup yields CDR1 LNHNV and CDR2 YYDKDF (reference sequence). This CDR3 has 14 amino acids. Trimming removed 8 bases from V and 7 bases from J; junction bases left unmatched: 13.

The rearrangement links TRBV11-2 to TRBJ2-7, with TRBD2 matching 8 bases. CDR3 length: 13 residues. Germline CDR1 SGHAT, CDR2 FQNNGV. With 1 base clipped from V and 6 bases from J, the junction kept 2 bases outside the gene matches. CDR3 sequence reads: CASSLVTSGEQYF. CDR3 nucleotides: TGTGCCAGCAGCTTAGTAACTAGCGGCGAGCAGTACTTC.

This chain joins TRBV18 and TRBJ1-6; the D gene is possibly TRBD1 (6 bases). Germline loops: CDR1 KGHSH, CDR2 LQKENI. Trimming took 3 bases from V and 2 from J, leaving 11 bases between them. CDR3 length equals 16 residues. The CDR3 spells CASSPTKGAYNSPLHF. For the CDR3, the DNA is TGTGCCAGCTCACCGACAAAGGGGGCCTATAATTCACCCCTCCACTTT.

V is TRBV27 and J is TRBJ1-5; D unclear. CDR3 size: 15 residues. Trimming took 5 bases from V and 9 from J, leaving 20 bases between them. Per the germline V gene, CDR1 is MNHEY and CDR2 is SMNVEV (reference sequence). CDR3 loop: CASSPTGRQSSPQHF. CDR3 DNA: TGTGCCAGCAGTCCAACGGGAAGGCAATCATCGCCCCAGCATTTT.

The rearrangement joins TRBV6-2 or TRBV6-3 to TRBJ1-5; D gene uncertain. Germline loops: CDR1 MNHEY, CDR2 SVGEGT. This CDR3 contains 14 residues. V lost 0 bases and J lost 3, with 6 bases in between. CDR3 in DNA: TGTGCCAGCAGTTACTCGAGGTCCAATCAGCCCCAGCATTTT. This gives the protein CASSYSRSNQPQHF.

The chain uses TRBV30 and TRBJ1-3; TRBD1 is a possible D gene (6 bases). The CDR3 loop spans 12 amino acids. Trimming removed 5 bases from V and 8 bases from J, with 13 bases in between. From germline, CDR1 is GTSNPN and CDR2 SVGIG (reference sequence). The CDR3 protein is CAWGHRVDTIYF. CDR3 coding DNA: TGTGCCTGGGGTCACAGGGTAGACACCATATATTTT.

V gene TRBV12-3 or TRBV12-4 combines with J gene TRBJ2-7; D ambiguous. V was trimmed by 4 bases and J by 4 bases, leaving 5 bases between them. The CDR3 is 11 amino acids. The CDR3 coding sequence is TGTGCCAGCAGTTCTGAGTACGAGCAGTACTTC. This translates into CASSSEYEQYF.

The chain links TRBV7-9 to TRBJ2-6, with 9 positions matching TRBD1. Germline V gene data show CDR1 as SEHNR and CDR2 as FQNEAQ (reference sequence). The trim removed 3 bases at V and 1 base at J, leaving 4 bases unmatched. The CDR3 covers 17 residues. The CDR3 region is CASSLGTGRSGANVLTF. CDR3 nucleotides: TGTGCCAGCAGCTTGGGGACAGGGCGGTCTGGGGCCAACGTCCTGACTTTC.

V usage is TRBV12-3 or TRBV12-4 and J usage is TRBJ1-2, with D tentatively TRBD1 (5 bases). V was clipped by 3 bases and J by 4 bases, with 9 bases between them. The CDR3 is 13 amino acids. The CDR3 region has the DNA TGTGCCAGCAGTTTGGAGGGGCTCTATGGCTACACCTTC. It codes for CASSLEGLYGYTF.

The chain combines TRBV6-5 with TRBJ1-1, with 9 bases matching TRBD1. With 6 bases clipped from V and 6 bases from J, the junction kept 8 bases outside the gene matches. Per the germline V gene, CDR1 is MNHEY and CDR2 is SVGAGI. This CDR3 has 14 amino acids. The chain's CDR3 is CASRAGQGSAEAFF. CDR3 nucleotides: TGTGCCAGCAGGGCGGGACAGGGTAGCGCTGAAGCTTTCTTT.

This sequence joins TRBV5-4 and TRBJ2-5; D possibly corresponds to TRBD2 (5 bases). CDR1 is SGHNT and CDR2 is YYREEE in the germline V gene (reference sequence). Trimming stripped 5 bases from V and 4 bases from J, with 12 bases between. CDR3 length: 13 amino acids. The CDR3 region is CASSRETVETQYF. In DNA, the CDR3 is TGTGCCAGCAGTCGGGAAACCGTAGAGACCCAGTACTTC.

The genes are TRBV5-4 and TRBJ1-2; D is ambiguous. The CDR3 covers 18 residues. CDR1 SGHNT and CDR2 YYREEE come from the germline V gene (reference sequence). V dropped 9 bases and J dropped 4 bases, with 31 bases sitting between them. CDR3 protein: CATYVGLRDRDWAYGYTF. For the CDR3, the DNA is TGTGCCACCTACGTGGGGTTGAGGGATAGAGATTGGGCCTATGGCTACACCTTC.

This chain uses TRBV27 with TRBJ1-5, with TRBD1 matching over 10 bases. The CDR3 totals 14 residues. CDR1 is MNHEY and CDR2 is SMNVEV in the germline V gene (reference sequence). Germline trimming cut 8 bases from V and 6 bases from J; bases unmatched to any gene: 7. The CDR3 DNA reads TGTGCCAGCTCAGCCGACAGGGGGCGTCAGCCCCAGCATTTT. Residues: CASSADRGRQPQHF.

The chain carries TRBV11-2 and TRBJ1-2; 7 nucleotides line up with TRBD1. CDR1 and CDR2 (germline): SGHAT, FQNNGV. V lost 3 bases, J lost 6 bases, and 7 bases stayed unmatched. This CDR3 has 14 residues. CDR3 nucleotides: TGTGCCAGCAGCTTGAGGACCGGGACAGATGGCTACACCTTC. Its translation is CASSLRTGTDGYTF.

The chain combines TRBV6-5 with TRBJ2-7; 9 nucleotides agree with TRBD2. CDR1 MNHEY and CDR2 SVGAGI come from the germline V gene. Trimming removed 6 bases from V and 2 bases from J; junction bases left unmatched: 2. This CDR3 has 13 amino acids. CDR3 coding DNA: TGTGCCAGCAGGGCGGGGGGGCCCTACGAGCAGTACTTC. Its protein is CASRAGGPYEQYF.

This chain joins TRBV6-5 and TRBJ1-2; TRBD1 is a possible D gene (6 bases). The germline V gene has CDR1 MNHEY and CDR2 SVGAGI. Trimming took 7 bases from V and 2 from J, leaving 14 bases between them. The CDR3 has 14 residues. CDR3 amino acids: CASNPGVMNYGYTF. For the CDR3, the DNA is TGTGCCAGCAATCCAGGGGTTATGAACTATGGCTACACCTTC.

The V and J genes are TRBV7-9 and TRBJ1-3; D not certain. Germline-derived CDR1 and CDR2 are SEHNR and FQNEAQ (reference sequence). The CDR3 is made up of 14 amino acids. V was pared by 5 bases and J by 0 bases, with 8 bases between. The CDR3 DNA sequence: TGTGCCAGCAGCCCTGACATCTCTGGAAACACCATATATTTT. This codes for CASSPDISGNTIYF. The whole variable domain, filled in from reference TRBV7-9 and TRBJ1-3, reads DTGVSQNPRHKITKRGQNVTFRCDPISEHNRLYWYRQTLGQGPEFLTYFQNEAQLEKSRLLSDRFSAERPKGSFSTLEIQRTEQGDSAMYLCASSPDISGNTIYFGEGSWLTVV.

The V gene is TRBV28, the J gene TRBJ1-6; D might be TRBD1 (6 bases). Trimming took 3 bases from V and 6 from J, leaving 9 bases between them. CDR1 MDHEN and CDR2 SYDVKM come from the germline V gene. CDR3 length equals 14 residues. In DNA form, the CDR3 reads TGTGCCAGCAGTTTTCAGGGGCGTAATTCACCCCTCCACTTT. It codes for CASSFQGRNSPLHF.